The T cell receptor (beta chain) described here comes from a study of T cells in Graves' hyperthyroidism and ophthalmopathy. Overall study results and limits: The model forecast ophthalmopathy, anticipating it by a median approximately 6.1 months before onset.

Germline CDR1 and CDR2: MNHNS and SASEGT. With 5 bases clipped from V and 7 bases from J, the junction kept 16 bases outside the gene matches. The CDR3 is 17 residues long. Amplified TCR beta CDR3 regions came from RNA transcripts. RT-PCR in the first round (using the HTBI primer set) targeted the TCR CDR3. MiXCR was run by TCRdb on the multiplex PCR reads, yielding one entry per CDR3 protein. The repertoire includes a few hundred thousand distinct CDR3 sequences, approximately 14% of them detected once, and 13% sits in the top ten. This clonotype was detected many times. No antigen is known for it. The chain has TRBV6-1 and TRBJ2-7, with 11 bases matching TRBD2. The sequencing sample was made of blood. This sequence was found in a woman in her thirties or forties with Graves' hyperthyroidism that later progressed to Graves' ophthalmopathy. The CDR3 reads CASSFPGPSGRLGEQYF. CDR3 nucleotide sequence: TGTGCCAGCAGTTTTCCGGGGCCTAGCGGGAGGCTGGGGGAGCAGTACTTC.